These 16 T cell receptor beta chains originate from one sample sequenced in a study of T cells in localized non-small cell lung cancer. The method was immunoSEQ multiplex PCR; TCRdb's version includes in-frame clones alone and lacks a portion of them. The table has about 39,000 clones, roughly 77% seen once. The sample was PBMCs, taken before any cancer treatment. Every receptor here comes from a woman between 35 and 75 years old with stage II squamous cell lung carcinoma.

The genes are TRBV5-6 and TRBJ2-7; TRBD1 matches 7 bases. With V trimmed by 6 bases and J by 3 bases, 9 bases remained unmatched. CDR3 length equals 14 residues. Germline V gives CDR1 SGHDT, CDR2 YYEEEE. For the CDR3, the DNA is TGTGCCAGCACGACGGGACAGCGAATCTACGAGCAGTACTTC. This sequence encodes CASTTGQRIYEQYF.

The chain links TRBV4-2 to TRBJ2-5; TRBD1 is a possible D gene (6 bases). The CDR3 is made up of 15 amino acids. Looked up from germline, CDR1 is LGHNA and CDR2 is YNFKEQ. Trimming pared 1 base from V and 1 base from J, leaving 10 bases between. The CDR3 region has the DNA TGTGCCAGCAGCCAAGGAAGGGGGTCCCAAGAGACCCAGTACTTC. Amino acids: CASSQGRGSQETQYF.

The V call is TRBV6-1, the J call TRBJ2-5; TRBD1 aligns across 8 bases. Germline CDR1 MNHNS, CDR2 SASEGT. The CDR3 is 15 residues long. J gave up 2 bases and V 4 bases, and 6 bases lay outside the gene matches. Here the CDR3 reads CASSGVDRVQETQYF. Here the CDR3 DNA reads TGTGCCAGCAGTGGGGTGGACAGGGTGCAAGAGACCCAGTACTTC.

The chain's CDR3 is CSVVRDNTGELFF. The CDR3 DNA is TGCAGCGTTGTCAGGGATAACACCGGGGAGCTGTTTTTT. The J gene is TRBJ2-2, the V gene TRBV29-1; D is possibly TRBD1 (5 bases). V lost 4 bases, J lost 2 bases, and 8 bases lay in between. CDR1 and CDR2 from the germline V gene are SQVTM and ANQGSEA. The CDR3 covers 13 residues.

This clone occurred a few times. The chain carries TRBV6-4 and TRBJ2-1; a weak D match, TRBD1 (6 bases). Deletions cut 5 bases from V and 8 bases from J, with 7 bases between. CDR1 MRHNA and CDR2 SNTAGT come from the germline V gene. The CDR3 has 11 residues. The CDR3 loop reads CASSRGYEQFF. Written as DNA, the CDR3 is TGTGCCAGCAGTAGGGGGTATGAGCAGTTCTTC.

This clone was counted a few times. The gene calls are TRBV12-5 and TRBJ1-1; TRBD1 aligns across 9 bases. This CDR3 has 17 amino acids. V shed 3 bases and J 0 bases; nucleotides not matched to a gene: 8. Looked up from germline, CDR1 is LGHNT and CDR2 is FRNRAP. CDR3 protein: CASGLRGQGEMNTEAFF. The CDR3 DNA is TGTGCTAGTGGTTTACGGGGACAGGGAGAAATGAACACTGAAGCTTTCTTT.

The chain recombines TRBV7-8 with TRBJ2-6; the D is unclear. CDR1 is SGHVS and CDR2 is FQNEAQ in the germline V gene. V was shortened by 5 bases and J by 0 bases, with 14 bases between the two germline ends. This CDR3 is built from 17 residues. CDR3 DNA: TGTGCCAGCAGCCGGAACACCCTAAACTCTGGGGCCAACGTCCTGACTTTC. Its protein is CASSRNTLNSGANVLTF. The whole variable domain, remainder taken from reference TRBV7-8 and TRBJ2-6, is GAGVSQSPRYKVAKRGQDVALRCDPISGHVSLFWYQQALGQGPEFLTYFQNEAQLDKSGLPSDRFFAERPEGSVSTLKIQRTQQEDSAVYLCASSRNTLNSGANVLTFGAGSRLTVL.

The chain employs TRBV6-6 and TRBJ1-5, with D tentatively TRBD1 (6 bases). Trimming cost V 6 bases and J 4 bases, with 7 bases left between them. The CDR3 loop spans 12 amino acids. The germline CDR1 and CDR2 sequences are MNHNY and SVGAGI (reference sequence). The CDR3 coding sequence is TGTGCCAGCAGCAGGGGAAATCAGCCCCAGCATTTT. Encoded protein: CASSRGNQPQHF.

J is TRBJ2-4 and V is TRBV28; 7 bases match TRBD1. Germline V lookup: CDR1 MDHEN, CDR2 SYDVKM. With V trimmed by 6 bases and J by 4 bases, 9 bases remained unmatched. The CDR3 has 15 amino acids. CDR3 protein: CASSSIETGKNIQYF. The CDR3 bases are TGTGCCAGCAGCTCGATTGAGACAGGGAAAAACATTCAGTACTTC.

This clone occurred a few times. The rearrangement uses TRBV6-5 and TRBJ2-1; 11 bases agree with TRBD2. Trimming cost V 5 bases and J 2 bases; bases outside gene matches: 2. Germline-derived CDR1 and CDR2 are MNHEY and SVGAGI. The CDR3 has 15 amino acids. CDR3 in amino acids: CASSRLAGTYNEQFF. DNA for the CDR3: TGTGCCAGCAGTAGACTAGCGGGGACCTACAATGAGCAGTTCTTC.

This clone has just one count. The V and J genes are TRBV5-8 and TRBJ2-7; TRBD2 aligns across 12 bases. The length of the CDR3 is 15 residues. CDR1 SGHTS and CDR2 YDEGEE come from the germline V gene. V trimming: 0 bases; J trimming: 2 bases; junction bases outside the gene matches: 0. Written as DNA, the CDR3 is TGTGCCAGCAGCTTGGGACTAGCGGGGGCCTACGAGCAGTACGTC. Translation: CASSLGLAGAYEQYV.

This clone was detected only a few times. Within the sample, other DNA sequences also encode this same CDR3. The rearrangement joins TRBV7-2 to TRBJ1-1; D is ambiguous. The CDR3 length is 12 residues. Trimming pared 6 bases from V and 0 bases from J, leaving 5 bases between. Germline CDR1 is SGHTA and CDR2 is FQGNSA. Written as DNA, the CDR3 is TGTGCCAGCAGTTTGATGAACACTGAAGCTTTCTTT. Translating it yields CASSLMNTEAFF.

The rearrangement uses TRBV5-1 and TRBJ2-1; D might be TRBD1 or TRBD2, each matching 6 bases. CDR3 length equals 16 residues. The germline V gene encodes CDR1 SGHRS and CDR2 YFSETQ. V gave up 0 bases and J gave up 9 bases, with 19 bases separating them. The chain's CDR3 is CASSLVPGLGAREQFF. The CDR3 nucleotides are TGCGCCAGCAGCTTGGTGCCGGGACTGGGGGCCCGTGAGCAGTTCTTC. Variable domain in full (rest from reference TRBV5-1 and TRBJ2-1): KAGVTQTPRYLIKTRGQQVTLSCSPISGHRSVSWYQQTPGQGLQFLFEYFSETQRNKGNFPGRFSGRQFSNSRSEMNVSTLELGDSALYLCASSLVPGLGAREQFFGPGTRLTVL.

The rearrangement uses TRBV28 and TRBJ1-4; the D gene is possibly TRBD1 (5 bases). From germline, CDR1 is MDHEN and CDR2 SYDVKM. This CDR3 contains 15 residues. Trimming removed 4 bases at V and 4 bases at J, with 13 bases between. The CDR3 protein is CASSSLRDDNEKLFF. The CDR3 DNA is TGTGCCAGCAGTTCCCTCCGGGACGATAATGAAAAACTGTTTTTT.

The chain links TRBV2 to TRBJ2-1; 10 bases match TRBD2. With 11 bases clipped from V and 7 bases from J, the junction kept 8 bases outside the gene matches. This CDR3 is 13 amino acids long. CDR1 and CDR2 (germline): SNHLY, FYNNEI. The CDR3 spells CAGASGSGNEQFF. Here the CDR3 DNA reads TGTGCCGGGGCTAGCGGGAGTGGTAATGAGCAGTTCTTC.

The V gene is TRBV11-2, the J gene TRBJ2-3, with 10 positions matching TRBD1. V was clipped by 3 bases and J by 1 base; unmatched bases: 4. The CDR3 is 16 residues long. CDR1 is SGHAT and CDR2 is FQNNGV in the germline V gene. CDR3 nucleotide sequence: TGTGCCAGCAGCTTGAGAGGGACAGGGGGCACAGATACGCAGTATTTT. Translation: CASSLRGTGGTDTQYF.